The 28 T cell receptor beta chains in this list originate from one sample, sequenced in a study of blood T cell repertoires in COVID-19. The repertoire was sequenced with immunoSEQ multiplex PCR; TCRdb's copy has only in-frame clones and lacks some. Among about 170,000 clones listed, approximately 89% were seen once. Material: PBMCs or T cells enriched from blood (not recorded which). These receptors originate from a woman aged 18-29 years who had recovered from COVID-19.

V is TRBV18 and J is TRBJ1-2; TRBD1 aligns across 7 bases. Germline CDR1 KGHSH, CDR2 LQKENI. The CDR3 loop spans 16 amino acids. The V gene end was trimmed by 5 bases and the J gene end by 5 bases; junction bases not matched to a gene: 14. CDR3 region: CASSSEAGQVLYGYTF. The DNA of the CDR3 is TGTGCCAGCTCATCCGAAGCTGGACAGGTCCTATATGGCTACACCTTC.

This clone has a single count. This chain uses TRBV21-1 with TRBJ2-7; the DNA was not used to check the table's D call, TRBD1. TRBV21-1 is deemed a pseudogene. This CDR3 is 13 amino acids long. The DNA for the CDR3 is TGTGCCAGCAGCAAAGACAGGGTCTACGAGCAGTACTTC. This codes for CASSKDRVYEQYF.

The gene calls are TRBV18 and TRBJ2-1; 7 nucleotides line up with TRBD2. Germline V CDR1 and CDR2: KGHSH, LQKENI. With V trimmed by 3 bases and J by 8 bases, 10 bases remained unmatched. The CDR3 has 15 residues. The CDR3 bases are TGTGCCAGCTCACCGGGGTACTCGGGGAGGGATGAGCAGTTCTTC. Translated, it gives CASSPGYSGRDEQFF.

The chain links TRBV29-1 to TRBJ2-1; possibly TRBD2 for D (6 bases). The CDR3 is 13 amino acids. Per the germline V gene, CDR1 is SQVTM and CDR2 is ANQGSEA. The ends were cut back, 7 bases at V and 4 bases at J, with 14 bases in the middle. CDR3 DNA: TGCAGCGCCGAGGAGGGCGGGTACAATGAGCAGTTCTTC. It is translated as CSAEEGGYNEQFF.

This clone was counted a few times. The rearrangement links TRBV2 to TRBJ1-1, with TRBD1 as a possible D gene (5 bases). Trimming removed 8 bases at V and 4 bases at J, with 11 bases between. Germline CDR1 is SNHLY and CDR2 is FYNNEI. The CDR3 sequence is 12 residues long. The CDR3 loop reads CASEGESTEAFF. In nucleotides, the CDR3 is TGTGCCAGCGAAGGGGAATCCACTGAAGCTTTCTTT. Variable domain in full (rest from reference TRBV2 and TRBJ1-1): EPEVTQTPSHQVTQMGQEVILRCVPISNHLYFYWYRQILGQKVEFLVSFYNNEISEKSEIFDDQFSVERPDGSNFTLKIRSTKLEDSAMYFCASEGESTEAFFGQGTRLTVV.

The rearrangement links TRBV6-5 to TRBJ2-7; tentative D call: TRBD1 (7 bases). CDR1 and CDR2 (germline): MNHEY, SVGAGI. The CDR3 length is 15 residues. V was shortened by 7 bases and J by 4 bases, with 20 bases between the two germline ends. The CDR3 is CASNHGGQPNYEQYF. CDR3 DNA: TGTGCCAGCAACCACGGGGGACAGCCAAATTACGAGCAGTACTTC.

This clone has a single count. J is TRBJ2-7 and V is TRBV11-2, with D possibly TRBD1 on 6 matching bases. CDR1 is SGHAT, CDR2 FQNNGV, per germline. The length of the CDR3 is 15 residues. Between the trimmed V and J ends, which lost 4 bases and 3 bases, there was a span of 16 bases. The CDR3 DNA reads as TGTGCCAGCAGCTCTCCACATGAGGGGGACTACGAGCAGTACTTC. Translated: CASSSPHEGDYEQYF.

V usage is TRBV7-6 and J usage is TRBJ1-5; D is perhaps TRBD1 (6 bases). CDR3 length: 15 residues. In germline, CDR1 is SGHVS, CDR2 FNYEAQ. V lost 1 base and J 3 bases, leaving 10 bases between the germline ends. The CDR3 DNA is TGTGCCAGCAGCTTAGACACAGGGATCAATCAGCCCCAGCATTTT. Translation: CASSLDTGINQPQHF. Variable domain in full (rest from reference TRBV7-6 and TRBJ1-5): GAGVSQSPRYKVTKRGQDVALRCDPISGHVSLYWYRQALGQGPEFLTYFNYEAQQDKSGLPNDRFSAERPEGSISTLTIQRTEQRDSAMYRCASSLDTGINQPQHFGDGTRLSIL.

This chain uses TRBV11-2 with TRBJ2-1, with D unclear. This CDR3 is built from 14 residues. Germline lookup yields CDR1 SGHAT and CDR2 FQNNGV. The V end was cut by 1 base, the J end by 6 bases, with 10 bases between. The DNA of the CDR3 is TGTGCCAGCAGCTTAGCAACCTGGCCCAATGAGCAGTTCTTC. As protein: CASSLATWPNEQFF.

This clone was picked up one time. The CDR3 here is CSVRGVSSYEQYF. The CDR3 nucleotides read TGCAGCGTTCGGGGGGTCAGCTCCTACGAGCAGTACTTC. V and J are TRBV29-1 and TRBJ2-7, with 7 bases lining up with TRBD2. The junction had 4 bases not matched to a gene; V was cut back by 5 bases and J by 0 bases. The CDR3 totals 13 residues. The V gene's germline CDR1 is SQVTM and CDR2 ANQGSEA.

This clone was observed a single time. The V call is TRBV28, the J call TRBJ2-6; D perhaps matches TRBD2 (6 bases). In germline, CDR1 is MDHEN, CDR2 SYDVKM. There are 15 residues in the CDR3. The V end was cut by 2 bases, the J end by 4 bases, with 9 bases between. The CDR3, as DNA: TGTGCCAGCAGTTTAGCGGGATCCGGGGCCAACGTCCTGACTTTC. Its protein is CASSLAGSGANVLTF.

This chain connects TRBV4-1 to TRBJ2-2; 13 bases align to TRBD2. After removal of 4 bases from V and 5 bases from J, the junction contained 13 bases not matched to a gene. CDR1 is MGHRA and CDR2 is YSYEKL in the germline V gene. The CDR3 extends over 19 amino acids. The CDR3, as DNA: TGCGCCAGCAGCCGCCAACCGCCTGGGACTAGCGGGGCTACCGGGGAGCTGTTTTTT. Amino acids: CASSRQPPGTSGATGELFF.

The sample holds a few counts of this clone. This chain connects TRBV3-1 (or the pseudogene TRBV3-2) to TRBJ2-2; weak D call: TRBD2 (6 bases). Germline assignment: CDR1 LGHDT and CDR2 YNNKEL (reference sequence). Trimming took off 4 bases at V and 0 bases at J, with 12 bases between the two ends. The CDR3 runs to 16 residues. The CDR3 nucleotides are TGTGCCAGCAGCCCCTGGGGGGAGTCGAACACCGGGGAGCTGTTTTTT. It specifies CASSPWGESNTGELFF.

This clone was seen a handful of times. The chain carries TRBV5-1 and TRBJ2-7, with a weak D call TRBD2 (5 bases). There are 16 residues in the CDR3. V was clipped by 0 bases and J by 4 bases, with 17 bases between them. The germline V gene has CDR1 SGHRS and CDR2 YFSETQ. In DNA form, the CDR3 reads TGCGCCAGCAGCTTGGCCGACTTCGGGGTTAGGTACGAGCAGTACTTC. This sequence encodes CASSLADFGVRYEQYF.

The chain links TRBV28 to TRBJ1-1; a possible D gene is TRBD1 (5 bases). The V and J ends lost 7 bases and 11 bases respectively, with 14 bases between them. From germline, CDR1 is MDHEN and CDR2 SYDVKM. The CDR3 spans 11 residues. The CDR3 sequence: CASNPGRGAFF. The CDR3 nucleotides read TGTGCCAGCAACCCCGGACGGGGGGCTTTCTTT. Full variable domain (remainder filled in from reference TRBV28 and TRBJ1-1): DVKVTQSSRYLVKRTGEKVFLECVQDMDHENMFWYRQDPGLGLRLIYFSYDVKMKEKGDIPEGYSVSREKKERFSLILESASTNQTSMYLCASNPGRGAFFGQGTRLTVV.

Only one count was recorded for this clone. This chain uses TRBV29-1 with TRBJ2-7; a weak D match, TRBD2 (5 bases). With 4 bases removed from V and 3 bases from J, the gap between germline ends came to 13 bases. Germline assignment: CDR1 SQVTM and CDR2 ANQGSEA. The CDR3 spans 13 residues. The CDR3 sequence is CSVVVPGVYEQYF. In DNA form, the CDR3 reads TGCAGCGTTGTCGTCCCCGGGGTCTACGAGCAGTACTTC.

The CDR3 region has the DNA TGTGCCAGCAGCTTTTTCTGCGAGCAGTACTTC. It specifies CASSFFCEQYF. V is TRBV7-3 and J is TRBJ2-7; unclear D gene. The germline gives CDR1 SGHTA, CDR2 FQGTGA. The CDR3 length is 11 residues. The ends were cut back, 3 bases at V and 6 bases at J, with 6 bases in the middle.

This CDR3 reads CASSLRQGDYYEQYF. The CDR3 nucleotides are TGTGCCAGCAGTTTGCGACAGGGGGACTACTACGAGCAGTACTTC. The chain recombines TRBV27 with TRBJ2-7; 9 positions match TRBD1. Per germline, CDR1 MNHEY and CDR2 SMNVEV (reference sequence). The CDR3 sequence is 15 residues long. The V and J ends lost 3 bases and 3 bases, in that order; junction bases with no gene match: 6.

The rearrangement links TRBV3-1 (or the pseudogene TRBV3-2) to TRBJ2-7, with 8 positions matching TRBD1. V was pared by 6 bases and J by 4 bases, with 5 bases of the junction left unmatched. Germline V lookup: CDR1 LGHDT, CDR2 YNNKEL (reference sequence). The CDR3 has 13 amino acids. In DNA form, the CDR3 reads TGTGCCAGCAGACCCGGGACAGGTTACGAGCAGTACTTC. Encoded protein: CASRPGTGYEQYF.

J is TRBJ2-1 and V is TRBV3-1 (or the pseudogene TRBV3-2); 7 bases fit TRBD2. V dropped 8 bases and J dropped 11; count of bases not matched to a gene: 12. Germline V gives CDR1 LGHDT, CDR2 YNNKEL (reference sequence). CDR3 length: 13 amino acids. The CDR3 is CASPMDAGTKQFF. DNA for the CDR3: TGTGCCAGCCCCATGGACGCGGGGACTAAGCAGTTCTTC.

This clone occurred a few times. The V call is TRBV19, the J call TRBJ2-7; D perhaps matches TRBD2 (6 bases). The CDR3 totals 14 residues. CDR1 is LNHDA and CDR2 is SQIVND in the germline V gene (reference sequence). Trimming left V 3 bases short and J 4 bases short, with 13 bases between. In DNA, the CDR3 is TGTGCCAGTAGTATGGGACTTGGAGCATACGAGCAGTACTTC. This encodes CASSMGLGAYEQYF.

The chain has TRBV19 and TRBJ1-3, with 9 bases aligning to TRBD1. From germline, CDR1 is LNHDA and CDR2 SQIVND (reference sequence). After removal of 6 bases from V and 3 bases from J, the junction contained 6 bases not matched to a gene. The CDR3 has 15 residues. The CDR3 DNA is TGTGCCAGTAGCCCGGACAGGGGCCGTGGAAACACCATATATTTT. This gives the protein CASSPDRGRGNTIYF.

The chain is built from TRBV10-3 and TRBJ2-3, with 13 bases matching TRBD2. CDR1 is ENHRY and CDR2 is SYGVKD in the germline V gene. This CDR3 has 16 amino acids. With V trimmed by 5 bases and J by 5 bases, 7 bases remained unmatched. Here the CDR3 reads CAISRVLAGGQDTQYF. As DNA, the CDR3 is TGTGCCATCAGTCGAGTACTAGCGGGAGGGCAAGATACGCAGTATTTT.

CDR3 DNA: TGCGCCAGCAGCTTGCCGGCGGGAGGGCCGGACGAGCAGTACTTC. This translates into CASSLPAGGPDEQYF. The chain employs TRBV5-1 and TRBJ2-7; 9 nucleotides match TRBD2. Germline V gene data show CDR1 as SGHRS and CDR2 as YFSETQ. There are 15 residues in the CDR3. Trimming removed 1 base from V and 5 bases from J; junction bases left unmatched: 7.

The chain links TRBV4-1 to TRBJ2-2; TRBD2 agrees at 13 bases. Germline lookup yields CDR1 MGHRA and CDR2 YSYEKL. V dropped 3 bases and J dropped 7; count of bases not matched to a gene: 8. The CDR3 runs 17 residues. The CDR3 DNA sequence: TGCGCCAGCAGCCACCCGGGACTAGCGGGAATCGGCGGGGAGCTGTTTTTT. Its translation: CASSHPGLAGIGGELFF.

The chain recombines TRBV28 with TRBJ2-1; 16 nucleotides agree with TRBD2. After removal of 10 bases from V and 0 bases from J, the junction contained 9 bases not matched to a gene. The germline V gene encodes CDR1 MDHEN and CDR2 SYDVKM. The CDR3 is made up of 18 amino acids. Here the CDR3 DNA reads TGTGCCATAGCGGGACTAGCGGGAGGGTCAAGCTCCTACAATGAGCAGTTCTTC. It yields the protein CAIAGLAGGSSSYNEQFF.

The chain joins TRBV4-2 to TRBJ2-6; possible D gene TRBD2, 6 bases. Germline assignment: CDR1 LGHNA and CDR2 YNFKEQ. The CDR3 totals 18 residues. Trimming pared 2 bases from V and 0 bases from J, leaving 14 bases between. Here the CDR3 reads CASSQLRDSLSGANVLTF. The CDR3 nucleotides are TGTGCCAGCAGCCAACTCCGGGACTCCCTCTCTGGGGCCAACGTCCTGACTTTC.

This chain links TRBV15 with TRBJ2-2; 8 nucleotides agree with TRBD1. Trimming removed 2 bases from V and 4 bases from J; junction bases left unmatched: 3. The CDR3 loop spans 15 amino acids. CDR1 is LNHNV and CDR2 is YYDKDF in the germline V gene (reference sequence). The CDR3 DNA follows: TGTGCCACCAGCAGAATAGGACAGGGCACCGGGGAGCTGTTTTTT. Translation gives CATSRIGQGTGELFF.